These 11 T cell receptor beta chains originate from one sample sequenced in a study of blood T cell repertoires in COVID-19. The method was immunoSEQ multiplex PCR; TCRdb's version includes in-frame clones alone and lacks a portion of them. This table has fewer than 200,000 clones, 85% appearing once. Sequenced material: peripheral blood. These receptors came from a human donor with acute or convalescent COVID-19. The donor label of this sample is uncertain.

This clone was recorded a few times. The chain employs TRBV30 and TRBJ1-6; D not resolved. V lost 0 bases and J 7 bases, leaving 4 bases between the germline ends. The germline V gene has CDR1 GTSNPN and CDR2 SVGIG (reference sequence). The CDR3 totals 12 residues. CDR3 bases: TGTGCCTGGAGTGTCGTCAATTCACCCCTCCACTTT. Its protein is CAWSVVNSPLHF.

This clone was seen just once. The chain links TRBV5-1 to TRBJ1-3, with 7 positions matching TRBD1. The trim removed 1 base at V and 2 bases at J, leaving 12 bases unmatched. The CDR3 covers 18 residues. CDR1 SGHRS and CDR2 YFSETQ come from the germline V gene. The CDR3 spells CASSLSQGGDRAGNTIYF. CDR3 bases: TGCGCCAGCAGCTTGTCGCAGGGGGGAGATCGGGCTGGAAACACCATATATTTT.

V and J are TRBV7-9 and TRBJ1-5; 7 nucleotides match TRBD1. CDR3 length: 16 amino acids. Per germline, CDR1 SEHNR and CDR2 FQNEAQ (reference sequence). V was pared by 5 bases and J by 1 base, with 8 bases of the junction left unmatched. The CDR3 DNA reads TGTGCCAGCAGCCAATATACAGGGGCCAGCAATCAGCCCCAGCATTTT. Its translation is CASSQYTGASNQPQHF.

This chain joins TRBV24-1 and TRBJ2-1, with TRBD1 identical over 9 bases. The germline gives CDR1 KGHDR, CDR2 SFDVKD. The CDR3 sequence is 16 residues long. V shed 3 bases and J 6 bases; nucleotides not matched to a gene: 8. The chain's CDR3 is CATSDTGTGMSNEQFF. The DNA for the CDR3 is TGTGCCACCAGTGATACCGGGACAGGGATGAGCAATGAGCAGTTCTTC.

The chain links TRBV23-1 to TRBJ1-4; D not certain. TRBV23-1 is flagged as an ORF with uncertain function. This CDR3 has 16 residues. Trimming shortened V by 4 bases and J by 3 bases, and 15 bases separated the two germline ends. Here the CDR3 reads CASSPHPRAPNEKLFF. Written as DNA, the CDR3 is TGCGCCAGCAGTCCCCACCCCCGAGCCCCTAATGAAAAACTGTTTTTT.

J is TRBJ1-1 and V is TRBV2, with D possibly matching TRBD1 (5 bases). CDR1 SNHLY and CDR2 FYNNEI come from the germline V gene. Deletions cut 6 bases from V and 5 bases from J, with 13 bases between. This CDR3 has 13 residues. The CDR3 sequence: CASRPRQKTEAFF. DNA for the CDR3: TGTGCCAGCAGACCTCGACAGAAAACTGAAGCTTTCTTT.

The V call is TRBV20-1, the J call TRBJ1-2; weak D call: TRBD1 (6 bases). Germline CDR1 and CDR2: DFQATT and SNEGSKA (reference sequence). V gave up 4 bases and J gave up 5 bases, with 8 bases separating them. CDR3 size: 11 residues. This chain's CDR3 is CSATDRYGYTF. The CDR3 DNA follows: TGCAGTGCTACGGACAGATATGGCTACACCTTC.

This chain uses TRBV24-1 with TRBJ2-3; 9 bases fit TRBD1. The CDR3 totals 15 residues. Germline CDR1 and CDR2: KGHDR and SFDVKD. J was trimmed by 2 bases and V by 6 bases; bases with no gene match: 5. The CDR3 loop is CATSPRDRATDTQYF. In DNA, the CDR3 is TGTGCCACCAGTCCCCGGGACAGGGCCACAGATACGCAGTATTTT.

The V gene is TRBV27, the J gene TRBJ1-5; the D is unclear. CDR1 is MNHEY, CDR2 SMNVEV, per germline (reference sequence). This CDR3 region has 15 residues. V was cut by 6 bases and J by 0 bases, with 12 bases left in between. As DNA, the CDR3 is TGTGCCAGCAGCCTAGGCGGCTATAGCAATCAGCCCCAGCATTTT. Translation gives CASSLGGYSNQPQHF.

Only a few counts were recorded for this clone. The rearrangement links TRBV3-1 (or the pseudogene TRBV3-2) to TRBJ2-1; TRBD2 matches 8 bases. V lost 1 base to trimming and J lost 5 bases; unmatched junction nucleotides: 4. CDR1 and CDR2 from the germline V gene are LGHDT and YNNKEL (reference sequence). The CDR3 sequence is 15 residues long. The CDR3 region has the DNA TGTGCCAGCAGCCAAGGACTAGCGCTCAACAATGAGCAGTTCTTC. The encoded protein is CASSQGLALNNEQFF.

For this clone: The same CDR3 can be traced to other DNA sequences in this sample. The gene calls are TRBV7-3 and TRBJ1-1; D may be TRBD1 (5 bases). Germline V gives CDR1 SGHTA, CDR2 FQGTGA. CDR3 size: 14 residues. V was shortened by 2 bases and J by 1 base, with 8 bases between the two germline ends. CDR3 protein: CASSLRQGNTEAFF. The CDR3 DNA sequence: TGTGCCAGCAGCTTACGGCAGGGGAACACTGAAGCTTTCTTT.